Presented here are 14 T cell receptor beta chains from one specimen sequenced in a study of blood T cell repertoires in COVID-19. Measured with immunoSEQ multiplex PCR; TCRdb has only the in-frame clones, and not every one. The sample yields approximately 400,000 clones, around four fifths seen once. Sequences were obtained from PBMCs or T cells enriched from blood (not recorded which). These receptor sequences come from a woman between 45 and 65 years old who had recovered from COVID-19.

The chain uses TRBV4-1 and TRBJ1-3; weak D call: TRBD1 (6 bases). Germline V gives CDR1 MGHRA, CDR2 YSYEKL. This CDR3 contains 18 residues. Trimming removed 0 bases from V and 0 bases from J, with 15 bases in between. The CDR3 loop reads CASSQDLMGAASGNTIYF. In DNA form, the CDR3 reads TGCGCCAGCAGCCAAGATCTCATGGGGGCAGCCTCTGGAAACACCATATATTTT.

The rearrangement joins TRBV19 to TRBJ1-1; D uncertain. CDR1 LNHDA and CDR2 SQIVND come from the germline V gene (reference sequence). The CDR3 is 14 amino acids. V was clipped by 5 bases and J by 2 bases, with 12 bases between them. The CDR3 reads CASSPSGGNTEAFF. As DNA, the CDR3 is TGTGCCAGTAGTCCCTCCGGCGGAAACACTGAAGCTTTCTTT.

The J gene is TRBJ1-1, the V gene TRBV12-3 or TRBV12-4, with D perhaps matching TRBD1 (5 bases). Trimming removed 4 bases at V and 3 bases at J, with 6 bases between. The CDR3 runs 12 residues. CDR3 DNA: TGTGCCAGCAGTTCAGGGTACACTGAAGCTTTCTTT. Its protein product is CASSSGYTEAFF.

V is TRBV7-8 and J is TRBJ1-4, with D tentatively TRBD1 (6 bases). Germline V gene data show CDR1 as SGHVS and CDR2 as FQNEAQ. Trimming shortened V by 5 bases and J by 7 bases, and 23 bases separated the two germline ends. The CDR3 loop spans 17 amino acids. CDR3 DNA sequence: TGTGCCAGCAGCAATCTATTGGGACCCGGGACACTTGAAAAACTGTTTTTT. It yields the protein CASSNLLGPGTLEKLFF.

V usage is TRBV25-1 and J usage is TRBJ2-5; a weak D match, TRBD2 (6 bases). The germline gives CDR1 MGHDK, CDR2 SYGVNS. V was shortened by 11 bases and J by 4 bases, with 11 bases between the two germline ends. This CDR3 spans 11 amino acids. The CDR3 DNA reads TGTGCCGGAGACGGGGGAGAGACCCAGTACTTC. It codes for CAGDGGETQYF.

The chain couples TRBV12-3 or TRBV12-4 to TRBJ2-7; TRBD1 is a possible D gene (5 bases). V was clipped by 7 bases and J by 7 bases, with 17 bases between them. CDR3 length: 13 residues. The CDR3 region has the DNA TGTGCCAGCAATCGAAATGGGGCAGATGAGCAGTACTTC. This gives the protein CASNRNGADEQYF.

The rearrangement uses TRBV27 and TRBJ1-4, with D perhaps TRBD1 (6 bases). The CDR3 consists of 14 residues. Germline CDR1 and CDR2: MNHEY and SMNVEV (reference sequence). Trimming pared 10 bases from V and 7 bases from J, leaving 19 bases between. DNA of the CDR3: TGTGCCACCTGCCCACAGGGTCGTGTTGAAAAACTGTTTTTT. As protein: CATCPQGRVEKLFF.

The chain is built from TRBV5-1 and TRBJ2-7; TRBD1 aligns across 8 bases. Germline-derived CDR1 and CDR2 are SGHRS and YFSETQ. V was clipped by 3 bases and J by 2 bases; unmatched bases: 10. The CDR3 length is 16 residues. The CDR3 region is CASSWRQGRPTYEQYF. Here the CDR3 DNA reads TGCGCCAGCAGCTGGAGACAGGGGCGTCCTACCTACGAGCAGTACTTC.

This CDR3 is CASSISSGSAYEQYF. CDR3 coding DNA: TGTGCCAGCAGTATTTCTAGCGGGAGTGCTTACGAGCAGTACTTC. The chain has TRBV9 and TRBJ2-7; 10 bases match TRBD2. V lost 5 bases, J lost 4 bases, and 9 bases stayed unmatched. In germline, CDR1 is SGDLS, CDR2 YYNGEE. The CDR3 has 15 amino acids.

The DNA for the CDR3 is TGTGCCCCGTTGACAGGCACGAGCTCCTATAATTCACCCCTCCACTTT. Translating gives CAPLTGTSSYNSPLHF. The chain uses TRBV24-1 and TRBJ1-6, with D perhaps TRBD1 (6 bases). V was cut by 12 bases and J by 0 bases, with 17 bases left in between. Germline loops: CDR1 KGHDR, CDR2 SFDVKD. The CDR3 length is 16 residues.

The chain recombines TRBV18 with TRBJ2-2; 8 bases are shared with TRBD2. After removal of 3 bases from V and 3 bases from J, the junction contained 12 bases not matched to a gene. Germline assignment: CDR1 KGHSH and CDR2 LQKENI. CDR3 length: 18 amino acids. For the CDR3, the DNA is TGTGCCAGCTCACCCCGAGCTAGCGGGTCTACGGACACCGGGGAGCTGTTTTTT. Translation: CASSPRASGSTDTGELFF.

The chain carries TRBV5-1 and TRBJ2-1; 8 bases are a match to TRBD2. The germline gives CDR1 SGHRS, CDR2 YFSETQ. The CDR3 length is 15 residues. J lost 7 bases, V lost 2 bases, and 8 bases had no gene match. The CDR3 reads CASSLAGVLRNEQFF. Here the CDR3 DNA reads TGCGCCAGCAGCTTAGCGGGGGTTCTAAGGAATGAGCAGTTCTTC.

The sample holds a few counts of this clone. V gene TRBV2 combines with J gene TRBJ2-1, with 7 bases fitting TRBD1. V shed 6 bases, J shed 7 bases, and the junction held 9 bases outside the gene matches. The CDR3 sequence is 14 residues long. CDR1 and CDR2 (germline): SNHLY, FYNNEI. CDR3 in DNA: TGTGCCAGCAGAAAGGCGACAGGGAAAAATGAGCAGTTCTTC. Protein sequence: CASRKATGKNEQFF.

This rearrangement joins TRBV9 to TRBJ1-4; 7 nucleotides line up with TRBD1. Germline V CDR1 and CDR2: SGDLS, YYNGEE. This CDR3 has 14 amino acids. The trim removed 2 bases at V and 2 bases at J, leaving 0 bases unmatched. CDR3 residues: CASSVDRTNEKLFF. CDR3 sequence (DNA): TGTGCCAGCAGCGTGGACAGGACTAATGAAAAACTGTTTTTT.